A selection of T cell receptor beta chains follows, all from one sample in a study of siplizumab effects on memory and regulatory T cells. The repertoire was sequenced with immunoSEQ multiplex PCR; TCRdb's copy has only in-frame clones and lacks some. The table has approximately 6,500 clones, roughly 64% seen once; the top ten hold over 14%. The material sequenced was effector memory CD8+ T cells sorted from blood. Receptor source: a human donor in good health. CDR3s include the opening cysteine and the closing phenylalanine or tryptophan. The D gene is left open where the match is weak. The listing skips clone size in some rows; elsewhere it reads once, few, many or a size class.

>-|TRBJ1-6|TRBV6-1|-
TGTGCCAGCAGTGATCCCGGGGCCCATGTGACACCCCTCCACTTT
CASSDPGAHVTPLHF
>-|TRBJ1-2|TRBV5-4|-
TGTGCCAGCAGCTTGTACGGAGAGAACTATGGCTACACCTTC
CASSLYGENYGYTF
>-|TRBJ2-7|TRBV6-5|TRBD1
TGTGCCAGCAGTTATACAGGGGACGAGCAGTACTTC
CASSYTGDEQYF
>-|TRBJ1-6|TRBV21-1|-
TGTGCCAGCAGCAAAGACGTGCCAAATTCACCCCTCCACTTT
CASSKDVPNSPLHF
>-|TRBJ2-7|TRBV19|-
TGTGCCAGTAGTCACTATACGCCGGACAGATCCTACGAGCAGTACTTC
CASSHYTPDRSYEQYF
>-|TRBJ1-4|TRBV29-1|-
TGCAGCGTTGTGGGGCAGCTTAATGAAAAACTGTTTTTT
CSVVGQLNEKLFF
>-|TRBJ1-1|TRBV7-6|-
TGTGCCAGCAGCTTAGGTCAGGGTGCCACTGAAGCTTTCTTT
CASSLGQGATEAFF
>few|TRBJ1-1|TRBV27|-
TGTGCCAGCAGTTTAGGGGGGGTTACTGAAGCTTTCTTT
CASSLGGVTEAFF
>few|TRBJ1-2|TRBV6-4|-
TGTGCCAGCAAGTCCGGGGATGGCCATGGCTACACCTTC
CASKSGDGHGYTF
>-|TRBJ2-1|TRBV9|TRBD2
TGTGCCAGCAGCGTAGCGTGGGGGGGTTTGGATGAGCAGTTCTTC
CASSVAWGGLDEQFF
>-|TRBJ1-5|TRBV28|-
TGTGCCAGCAGTCAGTACCGCTCTTATCAGCCCCAGCATTTT
CASSQYRSYQPQHF
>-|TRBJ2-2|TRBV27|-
TGTGCCAGCAGTTTAATATCCAGGGTGGACACCGGGGAGCTGTTTTTT
CASSLISRVDTGELFF
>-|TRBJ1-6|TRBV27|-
TGTGCCAGCAGTTTCCAGCCTAATTCACCCCTCCACTTT
CASSFQPNSPLHF
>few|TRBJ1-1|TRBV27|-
TGTGCCAGCACTCAGGGAATGAACACTGAAGCTTTCTTT
CASTQGMNTEAFF
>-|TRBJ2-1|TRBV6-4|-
TGTGCCAGCAGTGACTCTACCTCAGGGGCCCAAGAGCAGTTCTTC
CASSDSTSGAQEQFF
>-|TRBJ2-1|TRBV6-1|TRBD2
TGTGCCAGCAGTGAAGAAGCGGGGGGGGTCCGGGTTGAGCAGTTCTTC
CASSEEAGGVRVEQFF
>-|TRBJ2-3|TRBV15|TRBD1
TGTGCCACGACTAAAGGACAGGGAGACACAGATACGCAGTATTTT
CATTKGQGDTDTQYF
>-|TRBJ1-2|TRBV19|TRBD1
TGTGCCAGTAGCTGGACAGGGGGCTTTGGCTACACCTTC
CASSWTGGFGYTF
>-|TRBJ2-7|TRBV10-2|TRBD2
TGCGCCAGCAGTGTAGGAGCGGGGGGGCCCTACGAGCAGTACTTC
CASSVGAGGPYEQYF
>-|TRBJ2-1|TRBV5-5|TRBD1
TGCGCCAGCAGCCTCCGGACAGGGGAAGGCAATGAGCAGTTCTTC
CASSLRTGEGNEQFF
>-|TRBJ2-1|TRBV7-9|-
TGTGCCAGCAGCTTAGTTGTCCGGACAGCCACCGGCAATGAGCAGTTCTTC
CASSLVVRTATGNEQFF
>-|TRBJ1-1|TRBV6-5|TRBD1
TGTGCCAGCAGACGACAGGGATATACTGAAGCTTTCTTT
CASRRQGYTEAFF
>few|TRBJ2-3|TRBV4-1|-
TGCGCCAGCAGCAGCCCGGGACTCCCTTCCGATACGCAGTATTTT
CASSSPGLPSDTQYF
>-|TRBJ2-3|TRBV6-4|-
TGTGCCAGCAGTGACTCTTCTAGTTCCTCTACAGATACGCAGTATTTT
CASSDSSSSSTDTQYF
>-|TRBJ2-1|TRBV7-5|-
TGTGTCAGAAGCTTTTCCGATCTAGCGGGAGCTAATGAGCAGTTCTTC
CVRSFSDLAGANEQFF
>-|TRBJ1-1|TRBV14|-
TGTGCCAGCAGCCAAAAATTTGGGGGAGGACGGAAGTCTTACACTGAAGCTTTCTTT
CASSQKFGGGRKSYTEAFF
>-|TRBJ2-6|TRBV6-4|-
TGTGCCAGCAGTGGGTCATCAAGCTCTGGGGCCAACGTCCTGACTTTC
CASSGSSSSGANVLTF
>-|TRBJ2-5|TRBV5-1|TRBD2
TGCGCCAGCACCTCGGAGAGCGGGGGGGCAGGTGAGACCCAGTACTTC
CASTSESGGAGETQYF
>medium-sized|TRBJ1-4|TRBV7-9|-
TGTGCCAGCAGCTCGATGACAGGAGAAAAACTGTTTTTT
CASSSMTGEKLFF
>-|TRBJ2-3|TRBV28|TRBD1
TGTGCCAGCAGTTCCACCGGGACAGGGATCACAGATACGCAGTATTTT
CASSSTGTGITDTQYF
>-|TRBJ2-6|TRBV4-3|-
TGCGCCAGCAGCCAAGAAGGGATCTCTGGGGCCAACGTCCTGACTTTC
CASSQEGISGANVLTF
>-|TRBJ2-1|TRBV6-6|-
TGTGCCAGCTCCCCAGGGATCCCCTACAATGAGCAGTTCTTC
CASSPGIPYNEQFF
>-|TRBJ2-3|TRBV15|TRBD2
TGTGCCACCAGCAGAGAAAGGGCGGGGGGCACAGATACGCAGTATTTT
CATSRERAGGTDTQYF
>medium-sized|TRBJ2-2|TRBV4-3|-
TGCGCCAGCAGCCAGGCGGAAACCGGGGAGCTGTTTTTT
CASSQAETGELFF
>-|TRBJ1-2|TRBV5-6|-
TGTGCCAGCAGCTTATACAGCTATGGCTACACCTTC
CASSLYSYGYTF
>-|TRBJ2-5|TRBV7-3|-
TGTGCCAGCAGCTTAATCGGTGGGGTACAAGAGACCCAGTACTTC
CASSLIGGVQETQYF